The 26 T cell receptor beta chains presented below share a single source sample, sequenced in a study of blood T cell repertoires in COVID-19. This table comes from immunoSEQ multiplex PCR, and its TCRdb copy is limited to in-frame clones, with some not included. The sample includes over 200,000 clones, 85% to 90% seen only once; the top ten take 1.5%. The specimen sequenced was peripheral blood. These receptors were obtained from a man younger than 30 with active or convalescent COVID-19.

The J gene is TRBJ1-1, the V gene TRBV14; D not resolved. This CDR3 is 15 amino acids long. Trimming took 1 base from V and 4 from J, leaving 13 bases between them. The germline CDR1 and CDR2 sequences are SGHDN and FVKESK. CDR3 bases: TGTGCCAGCAGCCAAGGGGGAGGGTGGGGCACTGAAGCTTTCTTT. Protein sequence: CASSQGGGWGTEAFF.

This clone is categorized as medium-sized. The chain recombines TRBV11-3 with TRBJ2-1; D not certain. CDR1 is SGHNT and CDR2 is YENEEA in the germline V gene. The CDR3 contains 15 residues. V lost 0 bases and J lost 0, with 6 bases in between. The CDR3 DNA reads TGTGCCAGCAGCTTAGAGGCTAGCTCCTACAATGAGCAGTTCTTC. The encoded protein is CASSLEASSYNEQFF.

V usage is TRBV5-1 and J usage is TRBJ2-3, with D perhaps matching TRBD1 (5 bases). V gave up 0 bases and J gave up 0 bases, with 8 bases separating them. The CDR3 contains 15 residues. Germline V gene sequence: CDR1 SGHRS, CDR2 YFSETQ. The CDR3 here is CASSLARGSTDTQYF. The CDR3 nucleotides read TGCGCCAGCAGCTTGGCAAGGGGAAGCACAGATACGCAGTATTTT.

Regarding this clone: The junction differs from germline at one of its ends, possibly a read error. CDR3 DNA sequence: TGTGCTAGCAGCCCCACGGCTGGGGCCAACGTCCTGACTTTC. Translated, it gives CASSPTAGANVLTF. The J gene is TRBJ2-6, the V gene TRBV7-7; D gene uncertain. CDR1 is SSHAT and CDR2 is FNYEAQ in the germline V gene (reference sequence). The CDR3 has 14 residues.

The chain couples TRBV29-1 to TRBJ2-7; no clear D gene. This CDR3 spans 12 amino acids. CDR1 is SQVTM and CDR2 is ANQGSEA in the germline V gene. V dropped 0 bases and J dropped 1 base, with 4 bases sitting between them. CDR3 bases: TGCAGCGTTGAAGATCCATCCTACGAGCAGTACTTC. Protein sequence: CSVEDPSYEQYF.

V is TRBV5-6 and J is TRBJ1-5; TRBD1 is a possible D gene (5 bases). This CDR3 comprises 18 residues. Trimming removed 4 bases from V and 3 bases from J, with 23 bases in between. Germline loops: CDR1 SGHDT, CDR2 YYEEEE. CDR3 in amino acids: CASSETGLWGVDNQPQHF. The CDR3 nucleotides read TGTGCCAGCAGCGAAACCGGCTTGTGGGGGGTTGACAATCAGCCCCAGCATTTT.

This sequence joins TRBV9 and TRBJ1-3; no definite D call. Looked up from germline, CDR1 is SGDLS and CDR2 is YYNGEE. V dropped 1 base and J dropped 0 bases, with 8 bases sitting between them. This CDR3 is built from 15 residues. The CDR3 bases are TGTGCCAGCAGCGTAACCCAGGACTCTGGAAACACCATATATTTT. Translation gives CASSVTQDSGNTIYF.

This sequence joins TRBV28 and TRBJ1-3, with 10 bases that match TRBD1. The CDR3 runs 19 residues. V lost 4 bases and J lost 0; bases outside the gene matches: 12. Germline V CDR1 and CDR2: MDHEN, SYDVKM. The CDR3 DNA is TGTGCCAGCAGTTCTGTGGGACAGGGGCGGGAAGGCTCTGGAAACACCATATATTTT. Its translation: CASSSVGQGREGSGNTIYF.

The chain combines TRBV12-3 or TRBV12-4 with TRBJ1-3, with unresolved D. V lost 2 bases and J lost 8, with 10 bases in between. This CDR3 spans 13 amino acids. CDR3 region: CASSLSGSDTIYF. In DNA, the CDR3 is TGTGCCAGCAGTTTAAGCGGCAGCGACACCATATATTTT.

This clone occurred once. The CDR3 nucleotides are TGTGCCAGCAGCCCCCATCCGGGACTAGCGGCTCAGTACTTC. This gives the protein CASSPHPGLAAQYF. The genes are TRBV28 and TRBJ2-7; 11 bases are shared with TRBD2. The germline V gene encodes CDR1 MDHEN and CDR2 SYDVKM. Losses at the gene ends were 6 bases for V and 10 bases for J; bases not matched to a gene: 11. This CDR3 is built from 14 residues.

CDR3 sequence: CSASGGRLEQYF. Written as DNA, the CDR3 is TGCAGTGCTAGTGGCGGGAGGCTCGAGCAGTACTTC. V and J are TRBV20-1 and TRBJ2-7, with 8 bases matching TRBD2. V shed 3 bases and J 6 bases; nucleotides not matched to a gene: 4. This CDR3 region has 12 residues. CDR1 and CDR2 from the germline V gene are DFQATT and SNEGSKA (reference sequence).

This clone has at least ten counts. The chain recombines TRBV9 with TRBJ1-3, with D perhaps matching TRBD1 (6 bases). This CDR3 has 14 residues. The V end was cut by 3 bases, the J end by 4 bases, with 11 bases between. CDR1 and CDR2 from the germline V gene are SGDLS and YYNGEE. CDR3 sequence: CASSEGTLGNTIYF. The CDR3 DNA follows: TGTGCCAGCAGCGAGGGGACACTGGGAAACACCATATATTTT.

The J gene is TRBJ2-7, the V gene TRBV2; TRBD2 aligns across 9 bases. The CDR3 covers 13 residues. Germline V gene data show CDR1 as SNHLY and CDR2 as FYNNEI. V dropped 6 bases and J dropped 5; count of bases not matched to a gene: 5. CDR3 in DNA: TGTGCCAGCAGGGTAGCGGGAGTTCACGAGCAGTACTTC. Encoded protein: CASRVAGVHEQYF.

CDR3 sequence: CASSLSGATTGQYF. The CDR3 nucleotides read TGTGCCAGCAGTCTATCAGGGGCCACTACGGGTCAGTACTTC. This chain links TRBV28 with TRBJ2-7; D is perhaps TRBD1 (6 bases). Trimming took 5 bases from V and 10 from J, leaving 21 bases between them. Germline-derived CDR1 and CDR2 are MDHEN and SYDVKM. CDR3 length equals 14 residues.

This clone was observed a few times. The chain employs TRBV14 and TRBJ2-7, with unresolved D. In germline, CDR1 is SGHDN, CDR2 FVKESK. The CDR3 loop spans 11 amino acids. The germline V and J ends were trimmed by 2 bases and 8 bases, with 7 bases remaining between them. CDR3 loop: CASSQQAQQYF. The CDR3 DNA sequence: TGTGCCAGCAGCCAACAGGCACAGCAGTACTTC. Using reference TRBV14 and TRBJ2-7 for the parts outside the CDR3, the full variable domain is EAGVTQFPSHSVIEKGQTVTLRCDPISGHDNLYWYRRVMGKEIKFLLHFVKESKQDESGMPNNRFLAERTGGTYSTLKVQPAELEDSGVYFCASSQQAQQYFGPGTRLTVT.

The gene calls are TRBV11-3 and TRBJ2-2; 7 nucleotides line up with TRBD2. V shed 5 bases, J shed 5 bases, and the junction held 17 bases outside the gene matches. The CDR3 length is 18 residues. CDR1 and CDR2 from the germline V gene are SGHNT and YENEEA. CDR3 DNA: TGTGCCAGCAGCCCAGCGAAGGCTGGGCTAGCGGAGACCGGGGAGCTGTTTTTT. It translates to CASSPAKAGLAETGELFF. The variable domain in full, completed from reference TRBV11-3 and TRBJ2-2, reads EAGVVQSPRYKIIEKKQPVAFWCNPISGHNTLYWYLQNLGQGPELLIRYENEEAVDDSQLPKDRFSAERLKGVDSTLKIQPAELGDSAVYLCASSPAKAGLAETGELFFGEGSRLTVL.

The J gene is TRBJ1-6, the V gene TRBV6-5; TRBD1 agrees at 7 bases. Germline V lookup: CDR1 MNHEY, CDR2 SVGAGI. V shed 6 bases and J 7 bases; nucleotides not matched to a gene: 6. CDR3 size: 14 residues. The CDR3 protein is CASRAGGQNSPLHF. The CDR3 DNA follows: TGTGCCAGCAGGGCAGGGGGACAGAATTCACCCCTCCACTTT.

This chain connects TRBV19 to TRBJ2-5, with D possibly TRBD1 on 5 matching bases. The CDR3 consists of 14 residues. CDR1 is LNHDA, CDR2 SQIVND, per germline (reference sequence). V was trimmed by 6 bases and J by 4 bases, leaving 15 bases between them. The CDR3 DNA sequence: TGTGCCAGTAGAGGGGCCTTGGGGCGAGAGACCCAGTACTTC. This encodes CASRGALGRETQYF. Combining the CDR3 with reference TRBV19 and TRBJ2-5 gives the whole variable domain DGGITQSPKYLFRKEGQNVTLSCEQNLNHDAMYWYRQDPGQGLRLIYYSQIVNDFQKGDIAEGYSVSREKKESFPLTVTSAQKNPTAFYLCASRGALGRETQYFGPGTRLLVL.

This chain's CDR3 is CATGGAQYGAKRSNEQFF. CDR3 bases: TGTGCCACCGGGGGGGCACAGTATGGGGCAAAGCGGTCCAATGAGCAGTTCTTC. The chain employs TRBV19 and TRBJ2-1, with 8 bases matching TRBD2. The germline gives CDR1 LNHDA, CDR2 SQIVND (reference sequence). The length of the CDR3 is 18 residues. V trimming: 10 bases; J trimming: 6 bases; junction bases outside the gene matches: 23.

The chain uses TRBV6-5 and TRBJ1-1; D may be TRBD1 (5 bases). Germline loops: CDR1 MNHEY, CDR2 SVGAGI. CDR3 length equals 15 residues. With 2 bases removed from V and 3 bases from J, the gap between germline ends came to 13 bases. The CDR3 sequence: CASSYITGFDTEAFF. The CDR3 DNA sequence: TGTGCCAGCAGTTACATAACAGGTTTTGACACTGAAGCTTTCTTT.

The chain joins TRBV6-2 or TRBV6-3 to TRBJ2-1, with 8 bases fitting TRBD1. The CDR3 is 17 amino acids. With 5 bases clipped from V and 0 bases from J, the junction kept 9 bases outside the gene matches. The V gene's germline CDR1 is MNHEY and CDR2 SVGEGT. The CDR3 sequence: CASSPTTGVPSYNEQFF. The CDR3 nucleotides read TGTGCCAGCAGTCCCACGACAGGGGTCCCCTCCTACAATGAGCAGTTCTTC.

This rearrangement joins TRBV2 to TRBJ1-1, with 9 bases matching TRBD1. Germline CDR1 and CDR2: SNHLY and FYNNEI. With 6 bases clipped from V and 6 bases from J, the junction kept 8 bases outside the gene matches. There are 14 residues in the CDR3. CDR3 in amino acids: CASRPGQGRAEAFF. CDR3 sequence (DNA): TGTGCCAGCAGACCGGGACAGGGAAGGGCTGAAGCTTTCTTT.

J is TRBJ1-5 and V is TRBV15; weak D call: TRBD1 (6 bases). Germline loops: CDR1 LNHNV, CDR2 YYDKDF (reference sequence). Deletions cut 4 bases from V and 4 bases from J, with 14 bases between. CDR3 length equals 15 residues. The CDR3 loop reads CATSNTGTPNQPQHF. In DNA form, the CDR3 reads TGTGCCACCAGCAATACCGGGACACCAAATCAGCCCCAGCATTTT.

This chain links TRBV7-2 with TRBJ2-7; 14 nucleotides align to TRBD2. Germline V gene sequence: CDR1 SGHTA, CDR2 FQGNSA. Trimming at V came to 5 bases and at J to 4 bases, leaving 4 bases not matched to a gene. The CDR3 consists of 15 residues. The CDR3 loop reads CASSARLAGGYEQYF. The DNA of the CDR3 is TGTGCCAGCAGCGCCCGACTAGCGGGAGGGTACGAGCAGTACTTC.

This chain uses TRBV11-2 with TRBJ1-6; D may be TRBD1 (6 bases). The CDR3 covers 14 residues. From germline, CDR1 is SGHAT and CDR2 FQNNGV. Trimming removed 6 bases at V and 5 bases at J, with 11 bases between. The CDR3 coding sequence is TGTGCCAGCAGTCGACAGGTGGATAATTCACCCCTCCACTTT. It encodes CASSRQVDNSPLHF.

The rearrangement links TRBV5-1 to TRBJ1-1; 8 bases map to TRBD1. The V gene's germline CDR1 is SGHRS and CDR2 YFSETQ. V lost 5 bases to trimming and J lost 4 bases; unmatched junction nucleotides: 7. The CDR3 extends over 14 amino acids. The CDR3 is CASRFGQGGTEAFF. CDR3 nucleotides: TGCGCCAGCAGATTCGGACAGGGCGGCACTGAAGCTTTCTTT.